The 14 T cell receptor beta chains in this list originate from one sample, sequenced in a study of metastatic and nonmetastatic thyroid tumors. TCRdb re-called clones via MiXCR from the PCR reads. The sample includes about 93,000 clones, 12% of them seen just once. No patient received treatment before thyroid surgery. The source material was blood. These receptors originate from a female donor with papillary thyroid cancer or a benign thyroid nodule (not recorded which). Some clones in this sample may be carry-over from other donors' samples.

Ten or more counts support this clone. The J gene is TRBJ2-6, the V gene TRBV30, with D possibly called TRBD1 or TRBD2 (5 bases each). V was pared by 5 bases and J by 2 bases, with 13 bases between. The CDR3 contains 15 residues. CDR1 GTSNPN and CDR2 SVGIG come from the germline V gene (reference sequence). CDR3 sequence (DNA): TGTGCCTGGGCTAGCCAGGGAGCTGGGGCCAACGTCCTGACTTTC. Translation: CAWASQGAGANVLTF.

This rearrangement joins TRBV6-1 to TRBJ2-2; the match to TRBD1 covers 8 bases. V gave up 1 base and J gave up 5 bases; unmatched junction bases: 0. The CDR3 covers 14 residues. Germline values: CDR1 MNHNS, CDR2 SASEGT. DNA of the CDR3: TGTGCCAGCAGTGAAGGGACAGGGACCGGGGAGCTGTTTTTT. This translates into CASSEGTGTGELFF.

The chain uses TRBV30 and TRBJ1-1; no reliable D call. The length of the CDR3 is 12 residues. Germline CDR1 is GTSNPN and CDR2 is SVGIG (reference sequence). V lost 1 base and J lost 3, with 6 bases in between. For the CDR3, the DNA is TGTGCCTGGAGTGGAGGGTACACTGAAGCTTTCTTT. It encodes CAWSGGYTEAFF. Together with reference TRBV30 and TRBJ1-1, the CDR3 gives the full variable domain: SQTIHQWPATLVQPVGSPLSLECTVEGTSNPNLYWYRQAAGRGLQLLFYSVGIGQISSEVPQNLSASRPQDRQFILSSKKLLLSDSGFYLCAWSGGYTEAFFGQGTRLTVV.

The rearrangement joins TRBV30 to TRBJ2-7; D is undetermined. Germline V CDR1 and CDR2: GTSNPN, SVGIG (reference sequence). The CDR3 contains 13 residues. The ends were cut back, 4 bases at V and 7 bases at J, with 17 bases in the middle. The CDR3 protein is CAWIVDPAGEQYF. The DNA for the CDR3 is TGTGCCTGGATTGTCGATCCGGCCGGTGAGCAGTACTTC.

Many counts were recorded for this clone. V and J are TRBV15 and TRBJ2-1; D is possibly TRBD1 or TRBD2 (6 bases each). This CDR3 is 14 amino acids long. V was clipped by 0 bases and J by 8 bases, with 11 bases between them. Germline V gene lookup returns CDR1 LNHNV and CDR2 YYDKDF (reference sequence). The CDR3 spells CATSRDWGADEQFF. CDR3 nucleotide sequence: TGTGCCACCAGCAGAGATTGGGGGGCGGATGAGCAGTTCTTC.

Concerning this clone: The sample has other DNA sequences that encode this CDR3 too. This chain uses TRBV28 with TRBJ2-5; D gene ambiguous. Germline CDR1 and CDR2: MDHEN and SYDVKM. V was shortened by 6 bases and J by 10 bases, with 21 bases between the two germline ends. There are 14 residues in the CDR3. The CDR3: CASSPVVLGGDQYF. For the CDR3, the DNA is TGTGCCAGCAGCCCGGTTGTACTCGGCGGAGACCAGTACTTC.

This clone came up once. V is TRBV7-9 and J is TRBJ2-3; no definite D call. The CDR3 is 13 amino acids. The germline V and J ends were trimmed by 3 bases and 3 bases, with 7 bases remaining between them. Germline assignment: CDR1 SEHNR and CDR2 FQNEAQ (reference sequence). DNA of the CDR3: TGTGCCAGCAGCTTGGTCTCAACAGATACGCAGTATTTT. Protein: CASSLVSTDTQYF.

This clone has just a few counts. Being one base from a much bigger clone, this may be a read error. The chain combines TRBV5-6 with TRBJ2-7; 15 bases line up with TRBD2. CDR3 length: 16 amino acids. CDR1 and CDR2 (germline): SGHDT, YYEEEE. CDR3 loop: CASSWGLAGGGREQHF. DNA of the CDR3: TGTGCCAGCAGCTGGGGACTAGCGGGAGGAGGACGCGAGCAGCACTTC.

This clone was counted a single time. Given a much more abundant clone one base away, this may be a read error. This CDR3 is also generated by other DNA sequences in the sample. This chain uses TRBV5-1 with TRBJ2-4; possibly TRBD2 for D (5 bases). Germline CDR1 is SGHRS and CDR2 is YFSETQ. Trimming stripped 0 bases from V and 8 bases from J, with 12 bases between. This CDR3 has 14 residues. CDR3 in amino acids: CASSLARDTDIQYF. The DNA for the CDR3 is TGCGCCAGCAGCTTGGCTCGGGATACGGACATTCAGTACTTC.

There are many counts of this clone. V is TRBV6-1 and J is TRBJ1-3; D may be TRBD1 (5 bases). V was trimmed by 0 bases and J by 2 bases, leaving 11 bases between them. This CDR3 has 16 residues. Germline lookup yields CDR1 MNHNS and CDR2 SASEGT. Written as DNA, the CDR3 is TGTGCCAGCAGTGAAGCCATAGGGGCGGCTGGAAACACCATATATTTT. Translated: CASSEAIGAAGNTIYF.

This clone was recorded many times. CDR3 nucleotides: TGTGCCACCGGCCTGGGCAGCTACGAGCAGTACTTC. Its protein is CATGLGSYEQYF. The chain carries TRBV28 and TRBJ2-7; D gene unclear. The CDR3 runs to 12 residues. Germline CDR1 reads MDHEN; CDR2 reads SYDVKM. V gave up 10 bases and J gave up 3 bases, with 13 bases separating them.

In its sample, this clone was seen many times. V and J are TRBV20-1 and TRBJ2-5; D perhaps matches TRBD1 (5 bases). V was cut by 3 bases and J by 2 bases, with 13 bases left in between. CDR3 length equals 14 residues. Germline CDR1 and CDR2: DFQATT and SNEGSKA (reference sequence). As DNA, the CDR3 is TGCAGTGCTAGGACAGCCCAAACTCAAGAGACCCAGTACTTC. The encoded protein is CSARTAQTQETQYF.

This clone was found a few times. The V and J genes are TRBV12-5 and TRBJ2-7, with no clear D. V lost 1 base and J 2 bases, leaving 12 bases between the germline ends. The germline V gene has CDR1 LGHNT and CDR2 FRNRAP. The CDR3 spans 15 residues. The CDR3 is CASGLAYGVAYEQYF. CDR3 nucleotide sequence: TGTGCTAGTGGTTTGGCCTACGGAGTCGCCTACGAGCAGTACTTC. The variable domain in full, with the rest retrieved from reference TRBV12-5 and TRBJ2-7, is DARVTQTPRHKVTEMGQEVTMRCQPILGHNTVFWYRQTMMQGLELLAYFRNRAPLDDSGMPKDRFSAEMPDATLATLKIQPSEPRDSAVYFCASGLAYGVAYEQYFGPGTRLTVT.

This clone was recorded many times. The rearrangement links TRBV2 to TRBJ1-2; TRBD1 might be the D (5 bases). Germline CDR1 SNHLY, CDR2 FYNNEI. The CDR3 runs 11 residues. V was shortened by 11 bases and J by 7 bases, with 14 bases between the two germline ends. CDR3 coding DNA: TGTGCCGTCGGAGGGGACTCTGGCTACACCTTC. This codes for CAVGGDSGYTF.